The 9 T cell receptor beta chains presented below share a single source sample, sequenced in a study of CD8+CD57+ T cells in acquired aplastic anemia. Genomic DNA was employed as the template in profiling TCR beta VDJ and CDR3. TCRdb recomputed calls from the reads with MiXCR, one row per CDR3 protein. The data show some 82,000 distinct CDR3 sequences, about half seen once. The sequenced sample consisted of sorted CD4+, CD8+, or CD8+CD57+ T cells (not recorded which) from PBMCs. The source of these receptors is a human donor in good health, serving as a control.

This clonotype was detected ten times or more. This chain uses TRBV29-1 with TRBJ2-6; D not resolved. Per the germline V gene, CDR1 is SQVTM and CDR2 is ANQGSEA. Trimming removed 7 bases from V and 0 bases from J, with 16 bases in between. The CDR3 runs to 16 residues. The CDR3 loop is CSARTVFPSGANVLTF. CDR3 DNA sequence: TGCAGCGCCCGCACAGTTTTTCCCTCTGGGGCCAACGTCCTGACTTTC.

About this clonotype itself: Since a much larger clone is just one base distant, this may be a read error. The rearrangement links TRBV25-1 to TRBJ2-3, with unresolved D. CDR3 length equals 14 residues. The V end lost 5 bases, the J end lost 4 bases, and 13 bases lay between the germline ends. CDR1 and CDR2 (germline): MGHDK, SYGVNS. The CDR3 nucleotides are TGTGCCAGCAGTTTTCGAGGCAGCGCAGATACGCAGTATTTT. It specifies CASSFRGSADTQYF.

J is TRBJ2-5 and V is TRBV19; 9 nucleotides line up with TRBD2. This CDR3 is 15 amino acids long. CDR1 is LNHDA, CDR2 SQIVND, per germline (reference sequence). V lost 9 bases to trimming and J lost 2 bases; unmatched junction nucleotides: 10. Here the CDR3 reads CASSLNAGGQETQYF. The CDR3 DNA reads as TGTGCCAGCAGCTTAAACGCGGGGGGGCAAGAGACCCAGTACTTC.

J is TRBJ2-1 and V is TRBV15; TRBD2 aligns across 8 bases. Trimming at V came to 5 bases and at J to 10 bases, leaving 4 bases not matched to a gene. This CDR3 is built from 12 residues. The germline V gene encodes CDR1 LNHNV and CDR2 YYDKDF (reference sequence). The CDR3, as DNA: TGTGCCACCAGCTTCGGGGGGGCCGAGCAGTTCTTC. Protein: CATSFGGAEQFF. Together with reference TRBV15 and TRBJ2-1, the CDR3 gives the full variable domain: DAMVIQNPRYQVTQFGKPVTLSCSQTLNHNVMYWYQQKSSQAPKLLFHYYDKDFNNEADTPDNFQSRRPNTSFCFLDIRSPGLGDTAMYLCATSFGGAEQFFGPGTRLTVL.

This clonotype was seen at least ten times. CDR3 residues: CASSLGTETQYF. The CDR3 DNA reads as TGTGCCAGCAGCTTAGGGACGGAGACCCAGTACTTC. The chain is built from TRBV13 and TRBJ2-5; D gene unclear. The CDR3 contains 12 residues. The V end was cut by 0 bases, the J end by 5 bases, with 4 bases between. Per germline, CDR1 PRHDT and CDR2 FYEKMQ (reference sequence).

This clonotype was seen repeatedly, ten times or more. CDR3 amino acids: CASSETRSGNEQFF. In DNA, the CDR3 is TGCGCCAGCAGTGAGACTAGAAGCGGCAATGAGCAGTTCTTC. The chain uses TRBV10-2 and TRBJ2-1, with D perhaps TRBD2 (5 bases). Germline assignment: CDR1 WSHSY and CDR2 SAAADI. The CDR3 length is 14 residues. The V and J ends lost 2 bases and 6 bases respectively, with 11 bases between them.

The gene calls are TRBV25-1 and TRBJ2-6, with no clear D. Germline V gives CDR1 MGHDK, CDR2 SYGVNS. The CDR3 length is 14 residues. V shed 1 base and J shed 0 bases, with 1 base lying between them. The DNA for the CDR3 is TGTGCCAGCAGTGAATTCTCTGGGGCCAACGTCCTGACTTTC. Its protein product is CASSEFSGANVLTF. The complete variable domain, with remaining parts taken from reference TRBV25-1 and TRBJ2-6, reads EADIYQTPRYLVIGTGKKITLECSQTMGHDKMYWYQQDPGMELHLIHYSYGVNSTEKGDLSSESTVSRIRTEHFPLTLESARPSHTSQYLCASSEFSGANVLTFGAGSRLTVL.

This clonotype occurred many times. The chain couples TRBV9 to TRBJ1-1, with D hard to call. V lost 3 bases and J 1 base, leaving 16 bases between the germline ends. Germline V gives CDR1 SGDLS, CDR2 YYNGEE. The CDR3 contains 16 residues. CDR3 in amino acids: CASSGGAAGPNTEAFF. The CDR3 bases are TGTGCCAGCAGCGGAGGAGCGGCCGGACCGAACACTGAAGCTTTCTTT.

This clonotype was found once. This sequence joins TRBV12-5 and TRBJ1-5; D remains ambiguous. Trimming removed 1 base from V and 5 bases from J, with 9 bases in between. The CDR3 has 14 amino acids. Per germline, CDR1 LGHNT and CDR2 FRNRAP. CDR3: CASGLDGRDQPQHF. CDR3 nucleotides: TGTGCTAGTGGTTTGGACGGGAGGGATCAGCCCCAGCATTTT.